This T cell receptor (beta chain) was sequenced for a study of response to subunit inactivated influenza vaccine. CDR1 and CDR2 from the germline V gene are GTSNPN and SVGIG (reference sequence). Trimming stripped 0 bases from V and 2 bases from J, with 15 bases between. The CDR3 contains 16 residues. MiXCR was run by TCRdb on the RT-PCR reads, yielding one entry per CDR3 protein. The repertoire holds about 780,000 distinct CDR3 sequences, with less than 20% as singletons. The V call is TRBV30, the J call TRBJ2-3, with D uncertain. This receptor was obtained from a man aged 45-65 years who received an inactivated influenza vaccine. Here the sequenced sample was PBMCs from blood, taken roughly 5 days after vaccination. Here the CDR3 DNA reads TGTGCCTGGAGTGTACTGACGTGGCAGGCCACAGATACGCAGTATTTT. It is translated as CAWSVLTWQATDTQYF.